This T cell receptor (beta chain) is drawn from a study of blood T cell repertoires in COVID-19. This clone was observed a few times. V lost 0 bases to trimming and J lost 4 bases, with 9 bases between them. Germline V gene sequence: CDR1 KGHSH, CDR2 LQKENI. The CDR3 covers 14 residues. Sequencing was performed with immunoSEQ multiplex PCR; in TCRdb, only in-frame clones are kept and a portion is missing. The data show fewer than 250,000 clones, about nine tenths seen once. The V gene is TRBV18, the J gene TRBJ1-2, with a possible D match to TRBD1 (6 bases). The sequence came from a man aged 50-59 years with COVID-19, enrolled during active disease. Sequences were obtained from peripheral blood. The CDR3 loop reads CASSPPGGPYGYTF. The CDR3 DNA sequence: TGTGCCAGCTCACCACCGGGGGGGCCCTATGGCTACACCTTC. Combining the CDR3 with reference TRBV18 and TRBJ1-2 gives the whole variable domain NAGVMQNPRHLVRRRGQEARLRCSPMKGHSHVYWYRQLPEEGLKFMVYLQKENIIDESGMPKERFSAEFPKEGPSILRIQQVVRGDSAAYFCASSPPGGPYGYTFGSGTRLTVV.